Listed below are T cell receptor beta chains from one sample, sequenced in a study of technical replicates of blood from a few donors. The assay was immunoSEQ multiplex PCR, and TCRdb's table has in-frame clones only and misses some. This sample carries tens of thousands of clones, 90% to 95% of them seen once, and the ten largest clones take about 0.26%. What was sequenced was T cells isolated from PBMCs. The receptor source for this set is a human donor in good health. CDR3s include the opening cysteine and the closing phenylalanine or tryptophan. Fields, in order: clone size, J gene, D gene, V gene, CDR3 DNA, CDR3 protein. The D gene is left open where the match is weak. Rows give clone size only sometimes, using once, few, many, or a class for an expanded clone.

.	TRBJ1-1	.	TRBV6-5	TGTGCCAGCAGTTACCGCGGCACTGTCGACGAAGCTTTCTTT	CASSYRGTVDEAFF
few	TRBJ2-1	.	TRBV27	TGTGCCAGCTTTACCGGAGTAGGGACAATCGGTGAGCAGTTCTTC	CASFTGVGTIGEQFF
.	TRBJ2-2	TRBD1	TRBV10-3	TGTGCCATTCGACAGGGTACGGGCGGGGAGCTGTTTTTT	CAIRQGTGGELFF
.	TRBJ2-7	TRBD1	TRBV15	TGTGCCACCAGCTCAGGGTTCAGGGGGCGCGTTGACGAGCAGTACTTC	CATSSGFRGRVDEQYF
.	TRBJ2-1	TRBD2	TRBV6-5	TGTGCCAGCAGTCTGACTAGCGGGAGTCGCGATGAGCAGTTCTTC	CASSLTSGSRDEQFF
.	TRBJ2-2	.	TRBV28	TGTGCCAGCAGTCCAGAGGGCATCACCGGGGAGCTGTTTTTT	CASSPEGITGELFF
.	TRBJ1-2	TRBD1	TRBV29-1	TGCAGCGTTGGGACGCCGACAGGGGTGAATGGCTACACCTTC	CSVGTPTGVNGYTF
.	TRBJ2-2	.	TRBV4-2	TGTGCCAGCAGCCAGACGGGATCGGACCTTAGGTACACCGGGGAGCTGTTTTTT	CASSQTGSDLRYTGELFF
once	TRBJ1-5	TRBD1	TRBV7-6	TGTGCCAGCAGCAGGTATACAGGGGAAGATCAGCCCCAGCATTTT	CASSRYTGEDQPQHF
.	TRBJ2-7	TRBD1	TRBV19	TGTGCCAGTAGCCGAACAGGGGCGACCTCCTCCTACGAGCAGTACTTC	CASSRTGATSSYEQYF
.	TRBJ1-1	TRBD1	TRBV6-5	TGTGCCAGCAGTTATAGGGACAGGGCTGAAGCTTTCTTT	CASSYRDRAEAFF
.	TRBJ2-4	TRBD2	TRBV27	TGTGCCAGCAGTTTAACTAGCGGGAGGGACATTCAGTACTTC	CASSLTSGRDIQYF
.	TRBJ2-7	.	TRBV11-2	TGTGCCAGCACCTTAGGTACTAAAAGGCGCTACGAGCAGTACTTC	CASTLGTKRRYEQYF
.	TRBJ2-7	TRBD1	TRBV6-1	TGTGCCAGCAGTGTTGGGACAGGGTCGTACGAGCAGTACTTC	CASSVGTGSYEQYF
.	TRBJ2-5	.	TRBV28	TGTGCCAGCAGTTTCACAGACCAAGAGACCCAGTACTTC	CASSFTDQETQYF
.	TRBJ2-7	TRBD2	TRBV11-3	TGTGCCAGCAGCGCGGGGGGATGGCCCTACGAGCAGTACTTC	CASSAGGWPYEQYF
.	TRBJ1-2	.	TRBV9	TGTGCCAGCAGCGTAGAGGGAGGCGCTGGCTACACCTTC	CASSVEGGAGYTF
.	TRBJ1-1	.	TRBV28	TGTGCCAGCAGCCTCGGGGGGGGCGCGCCCACTGAAGCTTTCTTT	CASSLGGGAPTEAFF
.	TRBJ2-4	TRBD2	TRBV29-1	TGCAGCGTTGGGCGCCTTTCCGGGGGGGGCAAAAACATTCAGTACTTC	CSVGRLSGGGKNIQYF
.	TRBJ1-5	TRBD1	TRBV30	TGTGCCTGGTCCGGGACAGGGGCCCAGCCCCAGCATTTT	CAWSGTGAQPQHF
.	TRBJ1-3	.	TRBV7-8	TGTGCCAGCAGCTCGCGACATGCCTCTGGAAACACCATATATTTT	CASSSRHASGNTIYF
.	TRBJ2-4	.	TRBV19	TGTGCCAGTAGTATAGATCCAAGGGGGACCAAAAACATTCAGTACTTC	CASSIDPRGTKNIQYF
.	TRBJ2-3	TRBD1	TRBV4-2	TGTGCCAGCAGCCACCTGGGACAGAGCTTCACAGATACGCAGTATTTT	CASSHLGQSFTDTQYF
few	TRBJ2-7	.	TRBV9	TGTGCCAGCAGCGTCCGCCCGGCAGGGGAGGGAGACTCCTACGAGCAGTACTTC	CASSVRPAGEGDSYEQYF
.	TRBJ1-2	.	TRBV7-9	TGTGCCAGCAGCTTCACAGTCATGGAAGGCTACACCTTC	CASSFTVMEGYTF
.	TRBJ1-5	TRBD1	TRBV4-1	TGCGCCAGCAGCGCCCAAACAGGGGGAAATCAGCCCCAGCATTTT	CASSAQTGGNQPQHF
.	TRBJ2-2	.	TRBV10-3	TGTGCCATCAGTGTTCGATTAGCGGATACCGGGGAGCTGTTTTTT	CAISVRLADTGELFF
.	TRBJ2-3	TRBD2	TRBV6-1	TGTGCCAGCAGAGCGAGCGGGGGGGCGGATACGCAGTATTTT	CASRASGGADTQYF
.	TRBJ1-2	TRBD1	TRBV9	TGTGCCAGCAGCGTAGCTACAGGGGGTAAGGATGGCTACACCTTC	CASSVATGGKDGYTF
.	TRBJ2-2	TRBD2	TRBV27	TGTGCCGTATTCGGGGGGACCGGGGAGCTGTTTTTT	CAVFGGTGELFF
.	TRBJ1-2	.	TRBV11-1	TGTGCCAGCAGCCAGACAGCTAACTATGGCTACACCTTC	CASSQTANYGYTF
.	TRBJ1-5	.	TRBV18	TGTGCCAGCTCACCCGACAGCGGGGATCAGCCCCAGCATTTT	CASSPDSGDQPQHF
.	TRBJ2-5	.	TRBV28	TGTGCCAGCAGTTTTTATCAGGGGCAAGAGACCCAGTACTTC	CASSFYQGQETQYF
.	TRBJ1-4	.	TRBV9	TGTGCCAGCAGCGCGAGTGGGGGGTCCTTTGAAAAACTGTTTTTT	CASSASGGSFEKLFF
.	TRBJ2-5	TRBD2	TRBV7-8	TGTGCCAGCAGCTTACGGGGGCCCCGTGCGGGAGGTAGTCAAGAGACCCAGTACTTC	CASSLRGPRAGGSQETQYF
.	TRBJ2-1	TRBD2	TRBV27	TGTGCCAGCCTCGCGGGGGGGTTATACAATGAGCAGTTCTTC	CASLAGGLYNEQFF
few	TRBJ1-5	TRBD1	TRBV2	TGTGCCAGCGGACAGGGGAGTAGGCAGCCCCAGCATTTT	CASGQGSRQPQHF
once	TRBJ1-4	TRBD1	TRBV28	TGTGCCAGCAGTTCATCGGGACAGGGAAATGAAAAACTGTTTTTT	CASSSSGQGNEKLFF
.	TRBJ1-2	TRBD1	TRBV6-1	TGTGCCAGCAGTGGACCGGGGACAGAATCATACTATGGCTACACCTTC	CASSGPGTESYYGYTF
.	TRBJ2-6	TRBD1	TRBV28	TGTGCCAGCAGTCCGGACAGGGGAGTCTGGGCCAACGTCCTGACTTTC	CASSPDRGVWANVLTF
.	TRBJ1-3	.	TRBV7-8	TGTGCCAGCAGCTTCCGTCAGGCAGTCGGATTAAGCGGAAACACCATATATTTT	CASSFRQAVGLSGNTIYF
.	TRBJ1-5	.	TRBV28	TGTGCCAGCAGTTTGCTATTCGGATCAGGGGTCCTCGCGAGGGTTAGCAATCAGCCCCAGCATTTT	CASSLLFGSGVLARVSNQPQHF
.	TRBJ2-5	TRBD2	TRBV7-8	TGTGCCAGCAGCCAATTAGCGGGAGTAGGAGAGACCCAGTACTTC	CASSQLAGVGETQYF
.	TRBJ1-2	.	TRBV12-2	TGTGCAAGTCGCTTAAAACCGCCCGGGGACAGGGGGCGAGCTAACTATGGCTACACCTTC	CASRLKPPGDRGRANYGYTF
.	TRBJ2-7	TRBD1	TRBV7-9	TGTGCCAGCAGCCTCTCCCCCGGGACAGAGCCCTACGAGCAGTACTTC	CASSLSPGTEPYEQYF
.	TRBJ1-1	.	TRBV6-5	TGTGCCAGCAGTTACAGGGTAGGGGGCACTGAAGCTTTCTTT	CASSYRVGGTEAFF
.	TRBJ2-3	.	TRBV11-2	TGTGCCAGCAGCTTAGGGGTTTTACAGGGCCCAGATACGCAGTATTTT	CASSLGVLQGPDTQYF
.	TRBJ1-2	TRBD1	TRBV30	TGTGCCTGGAGTGTAAAGGGGGCGCATGGCTACACCTTC	CAWSVKGAHGYTF
.	TRBJ1-6	.	TRBV6-5	TGTGCCAGCAGTTACCGAGGACCTTCAAGGGGTTCACCCCTCCACTTT	CASSYRGPSRGSPLHF
.	TRBJ2-7	.	TRBV20-1	TGCAGTGCTAGAACTCCCTACGAGCAGTACTTC	CSARTPYEQYF
.	TRBJ1-3	.	TRBV7-9	TGTGCCAGCAGCTCCCCTAAACAGGGTGGTGGAAACACCATATATTTT	CASSSPKQGGGNTIYF
.	TRBJ2-7	TRBD2	TRBV5-5	TGTGCCAGCAGCCTCCAGGGGACTAGCTACTACGAGCAGTACTTC	CASSLQGTSYYEQYF
.	TRBJ2-1	TRBD2	TRBV4-2	TGTGCCAGCAGCCAAGAGGGACTAGCGGCCCTTGGGGACAATGAGCAGTTCTTC	CASSQEGLAALGDNEQFF
.	TRBJ2-3	.	TRBV29-1	TGCAGCGTTCAAGGACAGACCTTCACAGATACGCAGTATTTT	CSVQGQTFTDTQYF